This T cell receptor (beta chain) originates from a study of shared clonotypes between healthy human individuals. In the study overall: Per-donor plates numbered three CD4 naive, three CD4 memory, two CD8 naive and one CD8 memory.

CDR1 is SGHRS, CDR2 YFSETQ, per germline. V was pared by 4 bases and J by 2 bases, with 16 bases between. The CDR3 is 16 residues long. Deep was the level used in running the assay. Profiled with immunoSEQ multiplex PCR; TCRdb holds only in-frame clones, not every one. Seen here are about 2,500,000 clones, roughly nine tenths observed once, and the top ten hold over 0.12%. Of note for this clone: No antigen is known for it.

General study points: Exclusively blood specimens were collected; tissue repertoires likely differ.

The chain links TRBV5-1 to TRBJ2-1; D is unclear. This clonotype was obtained from a man aged 18-30 years in good health. The sequenced sample consisted of naive CD4+ T cells sorted from blood. Subset described: CD45RA+ positively selected. The DNA of the CDR3 is TGCGCCAGCAGCCCGCGATTAGGCCTGACCTACAATGAGCAGTTCTTC. It is translated as CASSPRLGLTYNEQFF.